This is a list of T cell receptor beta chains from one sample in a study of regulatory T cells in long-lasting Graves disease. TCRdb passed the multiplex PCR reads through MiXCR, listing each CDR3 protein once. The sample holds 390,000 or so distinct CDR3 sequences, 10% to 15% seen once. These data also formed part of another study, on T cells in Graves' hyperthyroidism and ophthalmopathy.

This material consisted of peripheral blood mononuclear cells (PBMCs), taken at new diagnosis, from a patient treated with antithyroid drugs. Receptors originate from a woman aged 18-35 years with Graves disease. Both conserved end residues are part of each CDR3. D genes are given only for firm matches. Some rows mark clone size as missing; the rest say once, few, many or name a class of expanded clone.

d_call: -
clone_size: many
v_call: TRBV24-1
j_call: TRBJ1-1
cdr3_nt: TGTGCCACCAGTGGGGATCGGATTAAGGGGACCACTGAAGCTTTCTTT
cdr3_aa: CATSGDRIKGTTEAFF

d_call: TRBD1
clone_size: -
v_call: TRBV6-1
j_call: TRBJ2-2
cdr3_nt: TGTGCCAGCAAGGGGGCCACCGGGGAGCTGTTTTTT
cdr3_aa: CASKGATGELFF

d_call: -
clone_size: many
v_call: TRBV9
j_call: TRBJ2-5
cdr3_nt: TGCGCCAGCAGTGTGTCGGAGACCCAGTACTTC
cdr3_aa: CASSVSETQYF

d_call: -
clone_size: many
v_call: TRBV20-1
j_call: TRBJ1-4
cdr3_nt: TGCAGTGCTAGAGATTTCGCCATTCACGAGGGTGAAAAACTGTTTTTT
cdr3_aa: CSARDFAIHEGEKLFF

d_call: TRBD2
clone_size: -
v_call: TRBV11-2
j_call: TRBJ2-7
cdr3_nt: TGTGCCAGCAGCTTAACTAGCGGGAGGGCCTACGAGCAGTACTTC
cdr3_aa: CASSLTSGRAYEQYF

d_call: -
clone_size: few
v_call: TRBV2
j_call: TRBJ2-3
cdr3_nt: TGTGCCAGCATAGGTCAGCCGGGAAGGACAGATACGCAGTATTTT
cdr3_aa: CASIGQPGRTDTQYF

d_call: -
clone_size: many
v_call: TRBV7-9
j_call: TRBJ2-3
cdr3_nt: TGTGCCAGCAGCCCCGGGGCAGGAGGGGTCGAGGGCACAGATACGCAGTATTTT
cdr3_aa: CASSPGAGGVEGTDTQYF

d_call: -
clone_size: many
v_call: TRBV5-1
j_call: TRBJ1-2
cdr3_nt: TGCGCCAGCAGCTCGGGCTCCCCACCTGGTGGCTACACCTTC
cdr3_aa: CASSSGSPPGGYTF

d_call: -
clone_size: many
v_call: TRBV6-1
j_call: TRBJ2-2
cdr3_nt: TGTGCCAGCAGGCGGGCGTCGGGCACCGGGGAGCTGTTTTTT
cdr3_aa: CASRRASGTGELFF

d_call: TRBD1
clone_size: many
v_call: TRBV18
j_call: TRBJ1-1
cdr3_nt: TGTGCCAGCTCCGCAGGGGGGTCGAACACTGAAGCTTTCTTT
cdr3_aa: CASSAGGSNTEAFF

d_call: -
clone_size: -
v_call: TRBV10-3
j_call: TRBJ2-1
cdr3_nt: TGTGCCATCAGTGATCCGGGGGGCGTTTCCTACAATGAGCAGTTCTTC
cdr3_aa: CAISDPGGVSYNEQFF

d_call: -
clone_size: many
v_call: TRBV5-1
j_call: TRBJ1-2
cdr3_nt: TGCGCCAGCAGCCCTTCGGGGATCCGGTACTATGGCTACACCTTC
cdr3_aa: CASSPSGIRYYGYTF

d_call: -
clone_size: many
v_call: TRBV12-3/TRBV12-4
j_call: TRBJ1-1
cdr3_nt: TGTGCCAGCAGTTTTGTGGGGAGTGAAGCTTTCTTT
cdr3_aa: CASSFVGSEAFF

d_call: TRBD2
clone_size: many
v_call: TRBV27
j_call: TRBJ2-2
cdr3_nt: TGTGCCAGCGGTAGGGAGGCTAGCGGGGATGGCACCGGGGAGCTGTTTTTT
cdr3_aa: CASGREASGDGTGELFF

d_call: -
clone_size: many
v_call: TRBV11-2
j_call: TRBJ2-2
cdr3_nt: TGTGCCAGCAGCTTATCTACAGGGCGTAACACCGGGGAGCTGTTTTTT
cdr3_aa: CASSLSTGRNTGELFF

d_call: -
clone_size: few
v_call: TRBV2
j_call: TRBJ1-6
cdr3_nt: TGTGCCAGCTGGGGGATCAAGTCGAATTCACCCCTCCACTTT
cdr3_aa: CASWGIKSNSPLHF

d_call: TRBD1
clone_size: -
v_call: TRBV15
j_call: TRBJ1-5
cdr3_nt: TGTGCCACCAGCAGAGATCCTTTTACCTCGGGACAGATCTTCATTAATCAGCCCCAGCATTTT
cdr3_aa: CATSRDPFTSGQIFINQPQHF

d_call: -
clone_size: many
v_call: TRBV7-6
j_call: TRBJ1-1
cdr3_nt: TGTGCCAGCAGCTTAGGGACGGCTCTAACCCTACTAAACACTGAAGCTTTCTTT
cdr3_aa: CASSLGTALTLLNTEAFF

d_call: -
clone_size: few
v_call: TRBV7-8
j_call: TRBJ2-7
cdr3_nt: TGTGCCAGCAGCTTACTCATAAGGGGGAACGAGCAGTACTTC
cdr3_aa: CASSLLIRGNEQYF

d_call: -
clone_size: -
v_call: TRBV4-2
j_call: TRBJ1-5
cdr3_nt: TGTGCCAGCAGCCAAGAAGATGTGCGTCGTCGGGACAGCAATCAGCCCCAGCATTTT
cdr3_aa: CASSQEDVRRRDSNQPQHF

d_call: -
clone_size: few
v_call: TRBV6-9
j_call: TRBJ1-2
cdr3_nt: TGTGCCAGCAGTTACTCAACCCTGACCTATGGCTACACCTTC
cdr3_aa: CASSYSTLTYGYTF

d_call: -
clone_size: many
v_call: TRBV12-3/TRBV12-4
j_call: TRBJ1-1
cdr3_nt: TGTGCCAGCAGCCGATCGCCCGGGGAGGGAGCCTTCTTT
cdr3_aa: CASSRSPGEGAFF

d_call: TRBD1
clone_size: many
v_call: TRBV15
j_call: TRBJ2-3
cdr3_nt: TGTGCCACCAGCAGAGATCGGCGTAACGACAGGGGGCTCGAAGATACGCAGTATTTT
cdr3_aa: CATSRDRRNDRGLEDTQYF

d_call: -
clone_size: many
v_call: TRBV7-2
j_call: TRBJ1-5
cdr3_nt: TGTGCCAGCAGCTCCCAGTGGGGGGCCACCCAGCCCCAGCATTTT
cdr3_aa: CASSSQWGATQPQHF

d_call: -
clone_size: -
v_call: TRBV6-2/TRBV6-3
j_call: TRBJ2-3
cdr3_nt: TGTGCCAGCAGTTACAGTGTTCGGGACGGAACAGATACGCAGTATTTT
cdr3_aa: CASSYSVRDGTDTQYF

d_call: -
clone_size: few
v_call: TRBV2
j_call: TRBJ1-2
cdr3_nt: TGTGCCGGCTCAAGATCGGTGGGGGCTCCGATCTATGGCTACACCTTC
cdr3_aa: CAGSRSVGAPIYGYTF

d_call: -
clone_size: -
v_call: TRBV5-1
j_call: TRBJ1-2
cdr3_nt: TGCGCCAGCAGCTTTCAAGGGGACTATGGCTACACCTTC
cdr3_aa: CASSFQGDYGYTF

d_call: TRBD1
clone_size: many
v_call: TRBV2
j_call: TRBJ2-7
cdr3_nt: TGTGCCAGCAGTGAAGGGGGGACAGACTACGAGCAGTACTTC
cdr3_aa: CASSEGGTDYEQYF

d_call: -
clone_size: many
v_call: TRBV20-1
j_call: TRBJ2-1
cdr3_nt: TGCAGTGCTAGAGATTCCTACAATGAGCAGTTCTTC
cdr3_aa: CSARDSYNEQFF